The 5 T cell receptor beta chains reported below all come from one sample, sequenced in a study of molecular identifiers for immune sequencing clone quantification. Each CDR3 protein gets one entry after TCRdb re-called the PCR reads with MiXCR. This sample has about 68,000 distinct CDR3 sequences, with approximately 18% found just once. Specimen: naive CD8+ T cells from blood, with Jurkat cell RNA spiked in. Subset given: FACS-sorted CD8+CD4-CCR7+CD45RA+ naive T cells. Receptor source: a human donor in good health. Some libraries in this study had Jurkat cell RNA spiked in.

This clonotype has ten or more counts. The chain carries TRBV7-2 and TRBJ2-1, with 12 bases matching TRBD2. The CDR3 has 16 amino acids. Germline values: CDR1 SGHTA, CDR2 FQGNSA. After removal of 4 bases from V and 7 bases from J, the junction contained 8 bases not matched to a gene. CDR3 in amino acids: CASSWTSGTYWNEQFF. Here the CDR3 DNA reads TGTGCCAGCAGCTGGACTAGCGGGACCTACTGGAATGAGCAGTTCTTC.

This clonotype came up many times. The gene calls are TRBV9 and TRBJ2-1, with D unresolved. V lost 0 bases, J lost 6 bases, and 7 bases lay in between. This CDR3 contains 13 residues. Germline loops: CDR1 SGDLS, CDR2 YYNGEE. CDR3 loop: CASSVAQFNEQFF. Here the CDR3 DNA reads TGTGCCAGCAGCGTAGCACAGTTCAATGAGCAGTTCTTC.

This clonotype was picked up many times. The chain combines TRBV19 with TRBJ2-7, with TRBD2 as a possible D gene (7 bases). V was shortened by 4 bases and J by 3 bases, with 19 bases between the two germline ends. This CDR3 comprises 16 residues. Germline CDR1 reads LNHDA; CDR2 reads SQIVND (reference sequence). CDR3 nucleotides: TGTGCCAGTAGTAGCCGCGGGGGCGATGGTAACTACGAGCAGTACTTC. This encodes CASSSRGGDGNYEQYF.

Many counts were recorded for this clonotype. This rearrangement joins TRBV4-2 to TRBJ1-5; D might be TRBD1 (5 bases). This CDR3 has 14 amino acids. Germline CDR1 is LGHNA and CDR2 is YNFKEQ. V lost 0 bases to trimming and J lost 6 bases, with 9 bases between them. Written as DNA, the CDR3 is TGTGCCAGCAGCCAAGAAGAAGGGGTTCAGCCCCAGCATTTT. Its translation: CASSQEEGVQPQHF.

This clonotype appeared a few times. A read error may be the cause here, since a much bigger clone is one base away. J is TRBJ2-5 and V is TRBV6-1; possibly TRBD2 for D (5 bases). CDR1 is MNHNS, CDR2 SASEGT, per germline. This CDR3 contains 13 residues. The CDR3 here is CASRQLGVETRYF. The CDR3 bases are TGTGCCAGCAGACAACTAGGAGTGGAGACCCGGTACTTC.